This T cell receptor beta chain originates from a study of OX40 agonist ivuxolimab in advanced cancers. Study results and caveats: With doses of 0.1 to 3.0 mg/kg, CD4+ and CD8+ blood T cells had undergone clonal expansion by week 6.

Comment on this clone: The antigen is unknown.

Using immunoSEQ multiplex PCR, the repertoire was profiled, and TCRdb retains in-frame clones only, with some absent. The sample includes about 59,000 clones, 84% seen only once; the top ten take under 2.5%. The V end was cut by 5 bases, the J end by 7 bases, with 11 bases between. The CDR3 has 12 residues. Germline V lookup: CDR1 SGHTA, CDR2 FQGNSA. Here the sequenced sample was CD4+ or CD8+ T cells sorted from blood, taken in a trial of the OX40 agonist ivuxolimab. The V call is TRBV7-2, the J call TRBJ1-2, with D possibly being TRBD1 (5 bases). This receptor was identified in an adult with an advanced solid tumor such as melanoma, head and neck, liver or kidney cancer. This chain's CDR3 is CASSQSGGGYTF. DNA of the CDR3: TGTGCCAGCAGCCAATCTGGGGGTGGCTACACCTTC. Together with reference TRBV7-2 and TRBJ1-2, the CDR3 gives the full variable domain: GAGVSQSPSNKVTEKGKDVELRCDPISGHTALYWYRQSLGQGLEFLIYFQGNSAPDKSGLPSDRFSAERTGGSVSTLTIQRTQQEDSAVYLCASSQSGGGYTFGSGTRLTVV.